This TCR beta chain was identified in a study of cytomegalovirus exposure and HLA in healthy donors (dated by TCRdb to about 2017). For context, the study as a whole: An earlier analysis of roughly 570 of the donors reported about 280 Gb of sequence data and 90 million to 120 million unique TCR beta sequences obtained from around 170 million T cells. The study aimed to test whether signatures of past pathogen exposure could be identified by cataloging public T cell receptors. Of the roughly 410 genotyped donors, 65% to 90% were placed in the genetic ancestry cluster associated with self-reported Caucasian donors. Besides the first cohort of around 700 subjects, a separate validation cohort made up of roughly 120 different subjects was used. Class I and class II HLA loci were covered by the typing at four-digit resolution. A later analysis re-examined previously published TCR beta repertoires from about 670 donors and added high-resolution HLA genotyping to investigate patterns of TCR occurrence. To decide whether each TCR beta V gene segment behaved as functional or pseudogenic, an earlier analysis of approximately 590 of the donors relied on high-throughput TCR beta sequencing. To predict cytomegalovirus infection status, the study combined high-throughput TCR immunosequencing, statistical association of individual TCRs with disease status, and machine learning. Genome-wide SNP genotypes for about 65% of the roughly 670 donors were used in a later genetic analysis, which treated that subset as a discovery cohort. Roughly 300 gigabases of sequencing data and roughly 90 million unique TCR sequences were included in an early release covering 550 to 800 HLA-typed donors. Donor age, sex, ethnicity and CMV serostatus were collected together with the repertoire data. Typing coverage varied by locus: roughly 629-640 donors for A, B, C, DRB1 and DQB1; roughly 510 for DQA1; more than 600 for DPA1; under 490 for DPB1. The study used immunosequencing to profile the T cell repertoires of several hundred subjects and linked those repertoires to cytomegalovirus serostatus. The later analysis used no new phenotypic data to find candidate immune exposures, relying instead on TCR beta sequences and their occurrence across donors. All discovery cohort repertoires had been generated on a single sequencing platform. Four or five DR-DQ haplotypes were handled as single units for association and clustering, since linkage in the cohort was strong. On average, roughly 240,000 unique TCR beta nucleotide sequences were sequenced per donor among a few hundred genotyped donors of the cohort, with about 19% of those sequences being non-productive. Paper-wide results and their limitations: According to the authors, the approach could potentially be generalized to other disease states and immunological phenotypes. Because HLA typing was unavailable for some donors at each locus, only the typed subset was used in association tests. Sequencing depth was assumed to be roughly uniform across donors in the presence/absence analyses, though that assumption may not hold. Several of the top co-occurrence clusters appeared to be linked to parvovirus B19, influenza, CMV and Epstein-Barr virus, according to a later analysis. Linkage disequilibrium might explain the correlated functional status among segregating V segments, but an unknown experimental factor could not be ruled out. Broadly in line with IMGT annotations, most TCR beta V segments showed up in productive rearrangements about 90% or about 30% of the time in an earlier analysis of 587 of the donors. The only immune exposure information available for the cohort was CMV serostatus. Most TCR sequences were seen in very few donors, while some public TCRs were found in many individuals. The study gave a list of under 200 TCR beta chains associated with cytomegalovirus. The cohort was sequenced for TCR beta chains only, and without alpha or paired-chain data the features that could be detected were limited. A group of highly shared sequence variants was considered likely to be a technical artifact of the sequencing pipeline. In a later analysis, TCR association rates were found to vary across HLA loci, with the most associated TCRs seen for DRB1 alleles and the fewest for HLA-C alleles. In a later analysis, 15,000 to 20,000 TCR beta sequences were associated with specific HLA alleles at a false discovery rate of 0.05. Because counts were too low, seventeen rarely observed V segments, including chromosome 9 orphons, were left out of the earlier analysis of 587 of the donors. In a later analysis, most CMV-associated TCR beta chains were found to appear HLA-restricted, with HLA associations seemingly driven largely by CMV exposure. A later analysis found that HLA-associated TCR beta chains were more clonally expanded and had lower generation probabilities than equally common non-associated chains. Because the 87-base-pair reads could not distinguish some IMGT-functional V segments, including TRBV6-2 and TRBV6-3, those segments were excluded. When HLA alleles, especially DR and DQ, strongly co-occurred, TCR associations were difficult to assign to individual alleles. A further reported finding was that TCR beta sequences accurately predicted the HLA-A and HLA-B alleles for most subjects in the first cohort. A later genetic analysis reported fewer N-insertions in productive TCRs among donors in an Asian-associated ancestry cluster than the roughly 720-donor mean. The classifier was reported to diagnose cytomegalovirus status with high specificity and sensitivity in both the original and validation cohorts. In vitro tests confirmed that three of the cytomegalovirus-associated TCR beta chains recognize cytomegalovirus antigens. In a later genetic analysis, a missense DCLRE1C variant was associated with V-gene and J-gene trimming of TCR beta chains, and the association was replicated in an independent cohort.

Details on this clone: Its antigen is unknown. No base-level quality is on record; no much larger clone is a single base apart.

The cohort comprised 666 healthy bone marrow donors. All cohort members were sampled while nominally healthy, although unrecorded immune exposures were likely present. The donor tested CMV seropositive, placing the donor among the roughly 300 seropositive members of the cohort. A peripheral blood sample was provided by each donor, and peripheral blood mononuclear cells were used for TCR beta sequencing. Genomic DNA was extracted from the blood cell samples with the Qiagen DNeasy Blood Extraction Kit. Libraries were prepared through the immunoSEQ multiplex PCR assay. The multiplex PCR relied on a mix of 60 forward primers for TCR Vbeta segments and 13 reverse primers for TCR Jbeta segments. The CDR3 region of rearranged TCR beta genes was amplified from genomic DNA with a multiplex PCR assay. The amplified TCR beta libraries were sequenced on the Illumina HiSeq System as 87-base-pair reads. Processing in the source paper ran as follows. In a later analysis, some 80 million unique TCR beta chains were counted across the 666 repertoires, and roughly 11 million of these chains were shared by at least two donors. A nearest-neighbor algorithm error-corrected the raw reads and collapsed the reads into unique sequences, merging closely related sequences to remove PCR and sequencing errors. V, D and J gene segments were assigned by aligning CDR3 sequences to IMGT reference sequences. For a sequence to be retained, a match of at least six nucleotides was required to both a V gene segment and a J gene segment. Rearrangements were called productive when the CDR3 lacked stop codons and stayed in frame with V and J; all others were non-productive. Following IMGT convention, CDR3 was defined as the stretch from the second conserved V-encoded cysteine up to the conserved J-encoded phenylalanine. The earlier analysis of about 610 of the donors excluded sequences that lacked an unambiguous match to a single V gene segment. An earlier analysis of 550 to 650 of the donors classified V segments as functional when productive rearrangements were above 56.7% and as segregating when the standard deviation between donors was above 5%. A statistical classification framework was built for diagnosing cytomegalovirus status from the catalog of TCR beta chain sequences. In a later analysis, V and J genes were assigned by comparing TCR nucleotide sequences against IMGT/GENE-DB human TR gene sequences. Using the TCRdist pipeline, a later analysis assigned CDR3 sequences along with most-parsimonious VDJ recombination scenarios. In a later analysis, each TCR beta chain was defined by its CDR3 amino acid sequence together with its V-gene family, and reads lacking a unique V-gene family were excluded. As a way to deal with suspected cross-contamination and a sequencing artifact, a later analysis dropped 500 to 700 nucleotide sequences that were highly shared and had low generation probability. For each public chain, a later analysis derived a clonal expansion index from normalized ranks of inferred template counts within each repertoire. Generation probabilities in a later analysis came from a VDJ recombination model fitted to out-of-frame rearrangements, and those results were checked against IGoR. Hypergeometric tests were used in a later analysis to score TCR-TCR, TCR-HLA and TCR-CMV co-occurrence, with a repertoire-size bias correction applied to the TCR pairs. A later analysis estimated false discovery rates by permuting HLA or CMV assignments 20 times. In a later analysis, co-occurring TCRs were grouped with DBSCAN, and TCRdist sequence similarity was added when clustering was performed within HLA-allele-positive subsets. Repertoires with fewer than 30,000 or more than 120,000 public chains, plus five repertoires with anomalous nucleotide sharing, were excluded from co-occurrence clustering. Drawn from immuneACCESS, this table holds only the in-frame rearrangements with V and J called that TCRdb kept. Clones are partly lost; checked studies trace under half to an unresolved V gene and leave the rest unexplained. Clone size and the V and J calls come from that table; the DNA yielded D and trimming. The sample profile shows about 64,000 clones; around 82% of them were found once. Together, the top ten hold 7.8% of the sample.

Spanning cysteine to phenylalanine, the CDR3 consists of 11 amino acids. The sequence is cut down to CDR3 DNA, 33 bases in frame from base 1. The germline V gene encodes CDR1 SGHNT and CDR2 YYREEE (reference sequence). Trimming takes 10 bases from V and 4 bases from J, and the germline ends sit 11 bases apart. Sequencing was done on a sample of PBMCs. The sequence was collected from a young man in good health and CMV-seropositive. This receptor chain uses TRBV5-4 and TRBJ1-1; a tentative D call is TRBD1 (5 bases match). The DNA is TGTGCCGGGGGGAAGGGCACTGAAGCTTTCTTT. Protein translation: CAGGKGTEAFF.